Following are 32 T cell receptor beta chains from one sample sequenced in a study of OX40 agonist ivuxolimab in advanced cancers. Clones were read by immunoSEQ multiplex PCR, and TCRdb kept only the in-frame ones, dropping some. Among some 67,000 clones listed, 88% were seen once. The material sequenced was CD4+ or CD8+ T cells sorted from blood, taken in a trial of the OX40 agonist ivuxolimab. These receptors all come from an adult with an advanced solid tumor such as melanoma, head and neck, liver or kidney cancer.

The J gene is TRBJ2-4, the V gene TRBV5-1; 9 bases are a match to TRBD2. V was pared by 3 bases and J by 5 bases, with 6 bases of the junction left unmatched. Looked up from germline, CDR1 is SGHRS and CDR2 is YFSETQ. This CDR3 has 15 residues. As DNA, the CDR3 is TGCGCCAGCAGCTCCACCGGGACTAGCCAAAACATTCAGTACTTC. It codes for CASSSTGTSQNIQYF.

V usage is TRBV19 and J usage is TRBJ1-4, with 8 bases fitting TRBD1. The V gene's germline CDR1 is LNHDA and CDR2 SQIVND (reference sequence). Trimming at V came to 5 bases and at J to 4 bases, leaving 6 bases not matched to a gene. The CDR3 consists of 15 residues. This CDR3 is CASSRDRGGNEKLFF. In DNA form, the CDR3 reads TGTGCCAGTAGTCGAGACAGGGGAGGTAATGAAAAACTGTTTTTT.

The V gene is TRBV27, the J gene TRBJ2-2, with 8 bases that match TRBD1. The germline V gene has CDR1 MNHEY and CDR2 SMNVEV (reference sequence). The CDR3 has 18 amino acids. V shed 7 bases and J 1 base; nucleotides not matched to a gene: 14. In DNA form, the CDR3 reads TGTGCCAGCACCCTCAAGAGACAGGGGAGGTGGAACACCGGGGAGCTGTTTTTT. Protein product: CASTLKRQGRWNTGELFF.

The rearrangement joins TRBV25-1 to TRBJ1-6; tentative D call: TRBD1 (5 bases). The CDR3 loop spans 14 amino acids. Per the germline V gene, CDR1 is MGHDK and CDR2 is SYGVNS. V gave up 2 bases and J gave up 10 bases, with 12 bases separating them. Here the CDR3 DNA reads TGTGCCAGCAGTGAAGGGGGGATGGCGTCACCCCTCCACTTT. Translated: CASSEGGMASPLHF.

This clone turned up a few times. The chain's CDR3 is CASSYTGLYSGNTIYF. The CDR3, as DNA: TGTGCCAGCAGTTACACGGGGCTTTACTCTGGAAACACCATATATTTT. This chain links TRBV6-5 with TRBJ1-3, with a possible D match to TRBD1 (5 bases). V was cut by 2 bases and J by 0 bases, with 11 bases left in between. CDR1 MNHEY and CDR2 SVGAGI come from the germline V gene. This CDR3 region has 16 residues.

The rearrangement uses TRBV12-5 and TRBJ2-2; TRBD1 matches 10 bases. Germline CDR1 is LGHNT and CDR2 is FRNRAP. CDR3 length: 15 amino acids. V dropped 1 base and J dropped 8; count of bases not matched to a gene: 4. As DNA, the CDR3 is TGTGCTAGTGGTTTGGGACAGGGGGCCGAGGGGGAGCTGTTTTTT. Protein product: CASGLGQGAEGELFF. Variable domain in full (rest from reference TRBV12-5 and TRBJ2-2): DARVTQTPRHKVTEMGQEVTMRCQPILGHNTVFWYRQTMMQGLELLAYFRNRAPLDDSGMPKDRFSAEMPDATLATLKIQPSEPRDSAVYFCASGLGQGAEGELFFGEGSRLTVL.

The rearrangement links TRBV6-5 to TRBJ1-5; D might be TRBD1 (5 bases). V lost 6 bases and J lost 6, with 18 bases in between. The CDR3 totals 15 residues. Germline assignment: CDR1 MNHEY and CDR2 SVGAGI. The CDR3 DNA is TGTGCCAGCAGGGAACAGCAGGGTGATAGTCAGCCCCAGCATTTT. This gives the protein CASREQQGDSQPQHF.

This chain connects TRBV5-4 to TRBJ2-5, with D possibly TRBD2 on 6 matching bases. V shed 0 bases and J shed 4 bases, with 7 bases lying between them. The CDR3 is 13 amino acids. Looked up from germline, CDR1 is SGHNT and CDR2 is YYREEE (reference sequence). The DNA of the CDR3 is TGTGCCAGCAGCTTGGCCGGGGGAGAGACCCAGTACTTC. Encoded protein: CASSLAGGETQYF.

The chain has TRBV5-4 and TRBJ2-4; no firm D call. CDR1 is SGHNT, CDR2 YYREEE, per germline (reference sequence). The CDR3 is 13 residues long. V was pared by 6 bases and J by 9 bases, with 16 bases between. The CDR3 DNA sequence: TGTGCCAGCACCTTACAAGGTTTAGGCATTCAGTACTTC. The encoded protein is CASTLQGLGIQYF.

This chain joins TRBV7-9 and TRBJ1-1, with 9 bases lining up with TRBD1. The CDR3 totals 16 residues. Germline values: CDR1 SEHNR, CDR2 FQNEAQ (reference sequence). V shed 5 bases and J 0 bases; nucleotides not matched to a gene: 7. CDR3 DNA: TGTGCCAGCAGCCCCCCGGGACAGGGTATGAACACTGAAGCTTTCTTT. It specifies CASSPPGQGMNTEAFF.

The V call is TRBV6-5, the J call TRBJ2-5; D is possibly TRBD2 (6 bases). The V end was cut by 8 bases, the J end by 5 bases, with 12 bases between. Per the germline V gene, CDR1 is MNHEY and CDR2 is SVGAGI. The CDR3 length is 12 residues. CDR3 region: CASGEVWETQYF. The CDR3 DNA is TGTGCCAGCGGGGAGGTGTGGGAGACCCAGTACTTC.

This CDR3 reads CASSNRDRGQFGYGYTF. CDR3 coding DNA: TGTGCCAGTAGTAACCGGGACAGGGGGCAGTTCGGCTATGGCTACACCTTC. J is TRBJ1-2 and V is TRBV19; TRBD1 agrees at 12 bases. This CDR3 is built from 17 residues. Germline values: CDR1 LNHDA, CDR2 SQIVND (reference sequence). Trimming at V came to 4 bases and at J to 4 bases, leaving 10 bases not matched to a gene.

The gene calls are TRBV7-6 and TRBJ1-2; D ambiguous. This CDR3 has 13 amino acids. Germline CDR1 SGHVS, CDR2 FNYEAQ. V lost 1 base, J lost 3 bases, and 6 bases lay in between. The CDR3 nucleotides read TGTGCCAGCAGCTTAGACGAGTACTATGGCTACACCTTC. Translated: CASSLDEYYGYTF.

The V and J genes are TRBV19 and TRBJ2-1, with 9 nucleotides matching TRBD2. The germline gives CDR1 LNHDA, CDR2 SQIVND (reference sequence). V shed 3 bases and J 6 bases; nucleotides not matched to a gene: 6. The CDR3 totals 15 residues. This CDR3 reads CASSIGLAGINEQFF. CDR3 bases: TGTGCCAGTAGTATCGGGCTAGCGGGAATCAATGAGCAGTTCTTC.

The J gene is TRBJ2-1, the V gene TRBV6-1, with D perhaps TRBD1 (6 bases). This CDR3 comprises 14 residues. V dropped 5 bases and J dropped 3 bases, with 11 bases sitting between them. CDR1 is MNHNS and CDR2 is SASEGT in the germline V gene. This CDR3 is CASSTGSGYNEQFF. The CDR3 nucleotides are TGTGCCAGCAGTACAGGGTCCGGCTACAATGAGCAGTTCTTC.

V usage is TRBV18 and J usage is TRBJ1-4; the match to TRBD1 covers 7 bases. Trimming removed 4 bases from V and 6 bases from J; junction bases left unmatched: 5. The germline CDR1 and CDR2 sequences are KGHSH and LQKENI. CDR3 size: 14 residues. This CDR3 is CASSRTTGYEKLFF. The CDR3 nucleotides read TGTGCCAGCTCACGTACGACAGGGTATGAAAAACTGTTTTTT.

For the CDR3, the DNA is TGTGCCAGCAGCTTCCGGAGGGGGAAGGGAGAGACCCAGTACTTC. As protein: CASSFRRGKGETQYF. The chain recombines TRBV5-4 with TRBJ2-5, with D perhaps assigned TRBD1 or TRBD2 (6 bases each). The CDR3 contains 15 residues. Looked up from germline, CDR1 is SGHNT and CDR2 is YYREEE (reference sequence). Deletions cut 2 bases from V and 4 bases from J, with 15 bases between.

In this sample, this clone turned up a few times. DNA of the CDR3: TGTGCCTGGAGTTCCGTTTTGAGCACAGATACGCAGTATTTT. Its translation: CAWSSVLSTDTQYF. The genes are TRBV30 and TRBJ2-3; D not certain. There are 14 residues in the CDR3. V lost 2 bases and J lost 0, with 9 bases in between. The germline CDR1 and CDR2 sequences are GTSNPN and SVGIG (reference sequence). The full variable domain, its missing parts supplied by reference TRBV30 and TRBJ2-3, is SQTIHQWPATLVQPVGSPLSLECTVEGTSNPNLYWYRQAAGRGLQLLFYSVGIGQISSEVPQNLSASRPQDRQFILSSKKLLLSDSGFYLCAWSSVLSTDTQYFGPGTRLTVL.

The J gene is TRBJ1-3, the V gene TRBV5-1, with 7 nucleotides matching TRBD1. CDR3 length equals 15 residues. V lost 1 base and J lost 2; bases outside the gene matches: 3. CDR1 is SGHRS, CDR2 YFSETQ, per germline. CDR3 amino acids: CASSLTGVAGNTIYF. CDR3 nucleotides: TGCGCCAGCAGCTTGACAGGGGTAGCTGGAAACACCATATATTTT.

This clone was found a few times. The J gene is TRBJ1-2, the V gene TRBV2, with no clear D. V lost 8 bases to trimming and J lost 6 bases, with 22 bases between them. The germline V gene encodes CDR1 SNHLY and CDR2 FYNNEI. The CDR3 contains 15 residues. CDR3: CASFSQTSAPHGYTF. The CDR3 DNA reads as TGTGCCAGCTTTTCTCAAACATCCGCGCCGCATGGCTACACCTTC.

The J gene is TRBJ1-1, the V gene TRBV11-3; 7 nucleotides match TRBD1. CDR3 length: 13 residues. Trimming cost V 5 bases and J 8 bases; bases outside gene matches: 8. Germline V gives CDR1 SGHNT, CDR2 YENEEA. The CDR3 bases are TGTGCCAGCAGCACAGGGACAGAGAGAGAAGCTTTCTTT. Protein product: CASSTGTEREAFF.

The rearrangement uses TRBV28 and TRBJ2-1, with D tentatively TRBD1 or TRBD2 (5 bases each). CDR3 length: 15 amino acids. Germline assignment: CDR1 MDHEN and CDR2 SYDVKM. The V gene lost 5 bases and the J gene lost 0 bases, with 11 bases spanning the gap. CDR3 sequence (DNA): TGTGCCAGCAGTCGGGGACCGAGCTCCTACAATGAGCAGTTCTTC. Translation gives CASSRGPSSYNEQFF.

V is TRBV7-8 and J is TRBJ1-1; D remains ambiguous. Germline V lookup: CDR1 SGHVS, CDR2 FQNEAQ. Trimming stripped 4 bases from V and 11 bases from J, with 20 bases between. This CDR3 is 14 amino acids long. CDR3 sequence reads: CASSSIEVSYGAFF. The DNA of the CDR3 is TGTGCCAGCAGCTCTATAGAGGTGTCTTATGGGGCTTTCTTT.

The rearrangement joins TRBV5-1 to TRBJ1-2; no reliable D call. Trimming cost V 0 bases and J 4 bases, with 13 bases left between them. The CDR3 is made up of 15 amino acids. The germline V gene has CDR1 SGHRS and CDR2 YFSETQ. The CDR3 DNA reads as TGCGCCAGCAGCTTGGAGCCCACGGCAAGCTATGGCTACACCTTC. It yields the protein CASSLEPTASYGYTF. The variable domain in full, completed from reference TRBV5-1 and TRBJ1-2, reads KAGVTQTPRYLIKTRGQQVTLSCSPISGHRSVSWYQQTPGQGLQFLFEYFSETQRNKGNFPGRFSGRQFSNSRSEMNVSTLELGDSALYLCASSLEPTASYGYTFGSGTRLTVV.

This clone was detected only once. The chain is built from TRBV18 and TRBJ1-1; possible D gene TRBD1, 6 bases. Trimming took off 3 bases at V and 3 bases at J, with 14 bases between the two ends. CDR3 length equals 15 residues. Germline assignment: CDR1 KGHSH and CDR2 LQKENI. CDR3 in amino acids: CASSPRQVLDTEAFF. The CDR3 nucleotides are TGTGCCAGCTCACCCCGACAGGTTTTGGACACTGAAGCTTTCTTT.

V usage is TRBV7-2 and J usage is TRBJ2-1, with D uncertain. Germline-derived CDR1 and CDR2 are SGHTA and FQGNSA. The germline V and J ends were trimmed by 2 bases and 8 bases, with 10 bases remaining between them. The CDR3 sequence is 13 residues long. The CDR3 reads CASSLQRWDEQFF. The CDR3 DNA reads as TGTGCCAGCAGCTTACAAAGATGGGATGAGCAGTTCTTC.

CDR3 DNA: TGCAGCGGACTAGCGTCGCTTAACACAGATACGCAGTATTTT. Amino acids: CSGLASLNTDTQYF. J is TRBJ2-3 and V is TRBV29-1, with TRBD2 matching 8 bases. The V gene's germline CDR1 is SQVTM and CDR2 ANQGSEA. The trim removed 7 bases at V and 2 bases at J, leaving 8 bases unmatched. CDR3 length: 14 residues.

The chain couples TRBV19 to TRBJ1-5; D is perhaps TRBD1 (6 bases). This CDR3 region has 16 residues. From germline, CDR1 is LNHDA and CDR2 SQIVND (reference sequence). Trimming left V 5 bases short and J 5 bases short, with 19 bases between. The CDR3, as DNA: TGTGCCAGTAGTCTCAGGGGCCCTAACTGGGATCAGCCCCAGCATTTT. Protein product: CASSLRGPNWDQPQHF. Looking up the rest from reference TRBV19 and TRBJ1-5 gives the full variable domain: DGGITQSPKYLFRKEGQNVTLSCEQNLNHDAMYWYRQDPGQGLRLIYYSQIVNDFQKGDIAEGYSVSREKKESFPLTVTSAQKNPTAFYLCASSLRGPNWDQPQHFGDGTRLSIL.

The chain uses TRBV2 and TRBJ2-1, with 9 bases matching TRBD1. The CDR3 runs 15 residues. Germline V CDR1 and CDR2: SNHLY, FYNNEI. V lost 7 bases, J lost 0 bases, and 4 bases stayed unmatched. The CDR3 loop reads CASTTGQGSYNEQFF. The CDR3 DNA reads as TGTGCCAGCACTACGGGACAGGGCTCCTACAATGAGCAGTTCTTC. Full variable domain (rest looked up from reference TRBV2 and TRBJ2-1): EPEVTQTPSHQVTQMGQEVILRCVPISNHLYFYWYRQILGQKVEFLVSFYNNEISEKSEIFDDQFSVERPDGSNFTLKIRSTKLEDSAMYFCASTTGQGSYNEQFFGPGTRLTVL.

The CDR3 sequence is CASSSLAGTTDTQYF. In nucleotides, the CDR3 is TGCGCCAGCAGCTCCCTAGCGGGGACGACAGATACGCAGTATTTT. This rearrangement joins TRBV5-1 to TRBJ2-3, with TRBD2 identical over 9 bases. The V gene's germline CDR1 is SGHRS and CDR2 YFSETQ. This CDR3 has 15 amino acids. With V trimmed by 3 bases and J by 3 bases, 5 bases remained unmatched.

V gene TRBV12-5 combines with J gene TRBJ2-3, with D hard to call. The length of the CDR3 is 16 residues. Germline CDR1 LGHNT, CDR2 FRNRAP. V shed 5 bases and J shed 2 bases, with 17 bases lying between them. The CDR3 reads CASGTWRRGSTDTQYF. The CDR3 DNA follows: TGTGCTAGTGGTACCTGGCGGAGAGGTTCCACAGATACGCAGTATTTT.

This chain connects TRBV6-6 to TRBJ2-1; 8 bases align to TRBD1. V lost 5 bases to trimming and J lost 10 bases; unmatched junction nucleotides: 4. The CDR3 extends over 12 amino acids. Germline V gene sequence: CDR1 MNHNY, CDR2 SVGAGI (reference sequence). The CDR3 DNA follows: TGTGCCAGCAGTCCCGGGGACAGGGAGCAGTTCTTC. It translates to CASSPGDREQFF.